This section outlines one TCR beta chain sequence together with its context. The data derive from a study of shared T cell receptors in the human thymus. The assay was immunoSEQ multiplex PCR, and TCRdb's table has in-frame clones only and misses some. The table has some 720,000 clones, roughly 90% seen once. The CDR3 loop spans 14 amino acids. Germline CDR1 and CDR2: MNHNS and SASEGT. V shed 8 bases and J shed 4 bases, with 16 bases lying between them. Another study also made use of these data, one on human thymus T cells.

Material: thymocytes. The rearrangement links TRBV6-1 to TRBJ2-3; D perhaps matches TRBD1 (5 bases). The TCR originated in a boy less than two years old with a congenital heart defect. In nucleotides, the CDR3 is TGTGCCAGCGTAGCACGGTGGGGCCCAGATACGCAGTATTTT. This sequence encodes CASVARWGPDTQYF.